The rows below give T cell receptor beta chains drawn from one sample of a study of cytomegalovirus exposure and HLA in healthy donors. Some clones are missing from TCRdb's copy, which holds only in-frame ones; the method was immunoSEQ multiplex PCR. The repertoire holds nearly 200,000 clones, with roughly 76% as singletons. The sample was PBMCs. All receptors derive from a woman aged 25-40 years in good health and CMV-seropositive. Each CDR3 is given with its conserved first and last residue. D genes are given only for firm matches. Size tells how often a clone was seen (once, few, many) or the class of an expanded clone, and some rows leave it out.

v_gene,abundance,j_gene,d_gene,CDR3nt,CDR3aa
TRBV28,NA,TRBJ2-7,TRBD1,TGTGCCAGCAGTCCCAATAGGGGACAGCAAATATACCCTAAGGGCTTC,CASSPNRGQQIYPKGF
TRBV10-3,NA,TRBJ1-1,TRBD1,TGTGCCATCAGCAAACAGGGGATGGACACTGAAGCTTTCTTT,CAISKQGMDTEAFF
TRBV6-6,NA,TRBJ2-1,NA,TGTGCCTCGTTAGTCCACCAAGAATACAATGAGCAGTTCTTC,CASLVHQEYNEQFF
TRBV7-2,NA,TRBJ1-4,NA,TGTGCCAGCAGCTTAGTTGCGGGGGGCGTCGGTGAAAAACTGTTTTTT,CASSLVAGGVGEKLFF
TRBV5-6,NA,TRBJ2-7,NA,TGTGCCAGCAGGGTGGGGGGGACAGGATACTACGAGCAGTACTTC,CASRVGGTGYYEQYF
TRBV6-5,NA,TRBJ2-2,TRBD2,TGTGCCAGCAGCACTAGCGGGGGGGCCGTCGGGGAGCTGTTTTTT,CASSTSGGAVGELFF
TRBV7-9,NA,TRBJ2-7,TRBD2,TGTGCCAGCAGCTTAGGAGCGGGGGGACCCTACGAGCAGTACTTC,CASSLGAGGPYEQYF
TRBV15,NA,TRBJ2-3,TRBD2,TGTGCCACCAGCAGGATAGCGGGGGGGGGTGCAGATACGCAGTATTTT,CATSRIAGGGADTQYF
TRBV5-4,NA,TRBJ1-1,NA,TGTGCCAGCAGCTCCTCACAGGTTGAAGCTTTCTTT,CASSSSQVEAFF
TRBV7-9,NA,TRBJ2-1,TRBD2,TGTGCCAGCAGCCGGGGGTCTAGCGGCTACAATGAGCAGTTCTTC,CASSRGSSGYNEQFF
TRBV28,NA,TRBJ2-3,TRBD1,TGTGCCAGCAGTTACCACACAGGGGACAGCACAGATACGCAGTATTTT,CASSYHTGDSTDTQYF
TRBV7-9,NA,TRBJ2-7,TRBD1,TGTGCCAGCCTTATCCAAGTCGGACAGGGGGCTACCTACGAGCAGTACTTC,CASLIQVGQGATYEQYF
TRBV5-1,NA,TRBJ2-7,TRBD2,TGCGCCAGCAGCTTAGGAGGGGGACTAGGCTACGAGCAGTACTTC,CASSLGGGLGYEQYF
TRBV11-2,NA,TRBJ1-1,NA,TGTGCCAGCAGCTTTACAGGGAACACTGAAGCTTTCTTT,CASSFTGNTEAFF
TRBV5-1,NA,TRBJ2-1,NA,TGCGCCAGCAGCTTGTTCGGGAATTCCTACAATGAGCAGTTCTTC,CASSLFGNSYNEQFF
TRBV7-8,NA,TRBJ2-7,NA,TGTGCCAGCAGCCCCGAACAGATAACCTACGAGCAGTACTTC,CASSPEQITYEQYF
TRBV7-2,few,TRBJ1-2,TRBD1,TGTGCCAGCAGCTTGGGACAGGGGGCGGGCTATGGCTACACCTTC,CASSLGQGAGYGYTF
TRBV11-2,NA,TRBJ2-5,NA,TGTGCCAGCAGCCAACCTACAGGGTTGGGTTCCCAAGAGACCCAGTACTTC,CASSQPTGLGSQETQYF
TRBV15,NA,TRBJ2-3,TRBD1,TGTGCCACCAGCAGAGCTAACAGGGGAGTTAGGGGTACGCAGTATTTT,CATSRANRGVRGTQYF
TRBV5-1,NA,TRBJ1-1,TRBD1,TGCGCCAGCAGCCAGGGGACAGCCAACACTGAAGCTTTCTTT,CASSQGTANTEAFF
TRBV7-3,NA,TRBJ1-2,TRBD1,TGTGCCAGCAGCTCGATTCCGGGACAGGGAGACGGCTACACCTTC,CASSSIPGQGDGYTF
TRBV7-9,NA,TRBJ1-6,NA,TGTGCCAGCAGCTTAGTGGCCAAGGGGGATTCACCCCTCCACTTT,CASSLVAKGDSPLHF